These 20 T cell receptor beta chains were sequenced from one sample in a study of somatic mutations in cytotoxic T cells in rheumatoid arthritis. Sequencing was performed with immunoSEQ multiplex PCR; in TCRdb, only in-frame clones are kept and a portion is missing. The sample carries 9,500 to 15,000 clones, 60% to 80% recorded once. Sequences were obtained from CD8+ T cells sorted from blood. The receptors here all came from a man in his fifties or sixties in good health.

V gene TRBV7-9 combines with J gene TRBJ1-4, with 7 bases matching TRBD1. V lost 4 bases to trimming and J lost 7 bases; unmatched junction nucleotides: 9. In germline, CDR1 is SEHNR, CDR2 FQNEAQ (reference sequence). This CDR3 region has 15 residues. CDR3 sequence (DNA): TGTGCCAGCAGCTCCGCAAATCCAGGGGGTGAAAAACTGTTTTTT. Protein sequence: CASSSANPGGEKLFF.

This clone occurred once. The chain links TRBV2 to TRBJ1-2, with 8 bases aligning to TRBD1. V shed 10 bases and J 4 bases; nucleotides not matched to a gene: 17. Germline CDR1 and CDR2: SNHLY and FYNNEI. The CDR3 has 16 amino acids. CDR3 sequence reads: CATYFRGQGDPYGYTF. CDR3 DNA: TGTGCCACCTACTTTCGAGGACAGGGAGATCCCTATGGCTACACCTTC. The entire variable domain, with the rest obtained from reference TRBV2 and TRBJ1-2, is as follows: EPEVTQTPSHQVTQMGQEVILRCVPISNHLYFYWYRQILGQKVEFLVSFYNNEISEKSEIFDDQFSVERPDGSNFTLKIRSTKLEDSAMYFCATYFRGQGDPYGYTFGSGTRLTVV.

A few counts support this clone. Compared with germline, one end of the junction differs, possibly owing to a read error. The CDR3 DNA sequence: TGTGCCAGCAGCTTATTCGTCGGGGGGAATCACTTC. This sequence encodes CASSLFVGGNHF. The V gene is TRBV13, the J gene TRBJ2-7; 7 bases align to TRBD2. Per the germline V gene, CDR1 is PRHDT and CDR2 is FYEKMQ (reference sequence). This CDR3 spans 12 amino acids.

The chain couples TRBV9 to TRBJ1-1, with D perhaps matching TRBD1 (6 bases). The CDR3 consists of 14 residues. The V gene lost 3 bases and the J gene lost 0 bases, with 9 bases spanning the gap. Germline values: CDR1 SGDLS, CDR2 YYNGEE. This CDR3 reads CASSEGGLNTEAFF. The CDR3 DNA is TGTGCCAGCAGCGAGGGGGGGTTGAACACTGAAGCTTTCTTT.

The chain is built from TRBV4-1 and TRBJ1-1; possibly TRBD1 for D (5 bases). CDR1 is MGHRA and CDR2 is YSYEKL in the germline V gene. V shed 0 bases and J shed 5 bases, with 16 bases lying between them. CDR3 length equals 16 residues. As DNA, the CDR3 is TGCGCCAGCAGCCAAGATTTTTTCGCAGGGTTGACTGAAGCTTTCTTT. Encoded protein: CASSQDFFAGLTEAFF.

The sample holds one count of this clone. The chain has TRBV7-2 and TRBJ2-1, with TRBD2 as a possible D gene (6 bases). Trimming stripped 5 bases from V and 0 bases from J, with 17 bases between. The CDR3 length is 17 residues. Germline V gives CDR1 SGHTA, CDR2 FQGNSA. CDR3 bases: TGTGCCAGCAGCCCACGGGGGAGGACGAGCTCCTACAATGAGCAGTTCTTC. The encoded protein is CASSPRGRTSSYNEQFF.

This clone is labeled as large. This chain uses TRBV7-2 with TRBJ1-3; no clear D gene. Germline-derived CDR1 and CDR2 are SGHTA and FQGNSA. This CDR3 is built from 15 residues. Trimming took 5 bases from V and 0 from J, leaving 11 bases between them. The CDR3 region is CASSTGRYSGNTIYF. In nucleotides, the CDR3 is TGTGCCAGCAGCACCGGACGGTACTCTGGAAACACCATATATTTT. The full variable domain, in which reference TRBV7-2 and TRBJ1-3 provide the parts outside the CDR3, is GAGVSQSPSNKVTEKGKDVELRCDPISGHTALYWYRQSLGQGLEFLIYFQGNSAPDKSGLPSDRFSAERTGGSVSTLTIQRTQQEDSAVYLCASSTGRYSGNTIYFGEGSWLTVV.

This clone was detected a few times. J is TRBJ2-2 and V is TRBV6-1; tentatively, D is TRBD1 (5 bases). The CDR3 spans 15 residues. Deletions cut 1 base from V and 6 bases from J, with 12 bases between. The germline gives CDR1 MNHNS, CDR2 SASEGT. CDR3 DNA sequence: TGTGCCAGCAGTGAAGAGGGCACAGGATCCGGGGAGCTGTTTTTT. This sequence encodes CASSEEGTGSGELFF.

CDR3 in DNA: TGCGCCAGCAGGGGGGACAGGGGAGAAAAACTGTTTTTT. Translation gives CASRGDRGEKLFF. The chain recombines TRBV10-2 with TRBJ1-4; 10 bases line up with TRBD1. J gave up 8 bases and V 6 bases, and 3 bases lay outside the gene matches. CDR1 WSHSY and CDR2 SAAADI come from the germline V gene. The CDR3 loop spans 13 amino acids.

This clone was observed a handful of times. The chain is built from TRBV5-4 and TRBJ2-2, with TRBD1 matching over 10 bases. This CDR3 region has 18 residues. V was clipped by 1 base and J by 3 bases; unmatched bases: 9. Per germline, CDR1 SGHNT and CDR2 YYREEE (reference sequence). CDR3 in amino acids: CASSLFLSTGGDTGELFF. CDR3 DNA sequence: TGTGCCAGCAGCTTGTTCTTGTCGACAGGGGGCGACACCGGGGAGCTGTTTTTT.

The sample holds a few counts of this clone. The chain couples TRBV11-2 to TRBJ1-2, with TRBD1 identical over 7 bases. This CDR3 is 14 amino acids long. J lost 4 bases, V lost 5 bases, and 7 bases had no gene match. CDR1 is SGHAT and CDR2 is FQNNGV in the germline V gene. CDR3: CASSQGGAGYGYTF. The CDR3 DNA reads TGTGCCAGCAGCCAGGGGGGAGCTGGCTATGGCTACACCTTC.

The chain joins TRBV6-5 to TRBJ2-1, with TRBD2 identical over 8 bases. Germline CDR1 MNHEY, CDR2 SVGAGI. The CDR3 contains 13 residues. Trimming removed 3 bases from V and 15 bases from J; junction bases left unmatched: 10. CDR3 nucleotide sequence: TGTGCCAGCAGTTATGGCCCACGGGGGGGCCTGTTCTTC. Residues: CASSYGPRGGLFF.

V is TRBV4-1 and J is TRBJ2-1; maybe TRBD1 (6 bases). CDR1 is MGHRA, CDR2 YSYEKL, per germline. CDR3 length: 13 amino acids. Trimming shortened V by 0 bases and J by 8 bases, and 8 bases separated the two germline ends. DNA of the CDR3: TGCGCCAGCAGCCAAGACAGGGGCGATGAGCAGTTCTTC. Its translation: CASSQDRGDEQFF.

Here the CDR3 reads CASSVDQESYNEQFF. The CDR3 nucleotides read TGTGCCAGCAGCGTAGATCAGGAGTCCTACAATGAGCAGTTCTTC. This sequence joins TRBV9 and TRBJ2-1; D is unclear. Germline lookup yields CDR1 SGDLS and CDR2 YYNGEE. The V and J ends lost 0 bases and 1 base respectively, with 8 bases between them. This CDR3 contains 15 residues.

The chain couples TRBV28 to TRBJ1-1, with TRBD1 matching 8 bases. Germline trimming cut 4 bases from V and 1 base from J; bases unmatched to any gene: 5. The CDR3 consists of 15 residues. Germline V gene data show CDR1 as MDHEN and CDR2 as SYDVKM. For the CDR3, the DNA is TGTGCCAGCAGTTCCGACAGGGGAGGGAACACTGAAGCTTTCTTT. Translated, it gives CASSSDRGGNTEAFF.

The chain combines TRBV19 with TRBJ1-2; maybe TRBD1 (5 bases). V was pared by 4 bases and J by 2 bases, with 17 bases between. The germline V gene encodes CDR1 LNHDA and CDR2 SQIVND (reference sequence). The CDR3 extends over 16 amino acids. The CDR3 nucleotides read TGTGCCAGTAGTAACCCCCGGGACGGACTAAACTATGGCTACACCTTC. Its translation: CASSNPRDGLNYGYTF.

As for this clone: At one of its ends the junction is not consistent with the germline gene, which may arise from a read error. The J gene is TRBJ1-2, the V gene TRBV6-5, with 7 positions matching TRBD1. The CDR3 has 13 residues. The germline CDR1 and CDR2 sequences are MNHEY and SVGAGI. The CDR3 DNA sequence: TGTGCCAGCAGTTACGGGCAGGGGGGTGGCCACACCTTC. It translates to CASSYGQGGGHTF.

The chain is built from TRBV2 and TRBJ2-7; D gene uncertain. V shed 6 bases and J shed 0 bases, with 15 bases lying between them. Germline V gene sequence: CDR1 SNHLY, CDR2 FYNNEI. The CDR3 totals 15 residues. The CDR3 reads CASRAGGWGSYEQYF. CDR3 nucleotides: TGTGCCAGCAGGGCCGGTGGATGGGGCTCCTACGAGCAGTACTTC.

The chain uses TRBV5-1 and TRBJ1-1; the D is unclear. Trimming stripped 1 base from V and 1 base from J, with 5 bases between. The CDR3 totals 13 residues. The germline V gene has CDR1 SGHRS and CDR2 YFSETQ. CDR3 DNA sequence: TGCGCCAGCAGCTTGACAGAGAACACTGAAGCTTTCTTT. Its protein product is CASSLTENTEAFF.

This clone was recorded a few times. The chain is built from TRBV7-9 and TRBJ1-1, with D hard to call. Germline values: CDR1 SEHNR, CDR2 FQNEAQ (reference sequence). Trimming took off 0 bases at V and 0 bases at J, with 5 bases between the two ends. This CDR3 comprises 14 residues. The CDR3 here is CASSLAQMNTEAFF. In DNA form, the CDR3 reads TGTGCCAGCAGCTTAGCACAGATGAACACTGAAGCTTTCTTT. The full variable domain, in which reference TRBV7-9 and TRBJ1-1 provide the parts outside the CDR3, is DTGVSQNPRHKITKRGQNVTFRCDPISEHNRLYWYRQTLGQGPEFLTYFQNEAQLEKSRLLSDRFSAERPKGSFSTLEIQRTEQGDSAMYLCASSLAQMNTEAFFGQGTRLTVV.